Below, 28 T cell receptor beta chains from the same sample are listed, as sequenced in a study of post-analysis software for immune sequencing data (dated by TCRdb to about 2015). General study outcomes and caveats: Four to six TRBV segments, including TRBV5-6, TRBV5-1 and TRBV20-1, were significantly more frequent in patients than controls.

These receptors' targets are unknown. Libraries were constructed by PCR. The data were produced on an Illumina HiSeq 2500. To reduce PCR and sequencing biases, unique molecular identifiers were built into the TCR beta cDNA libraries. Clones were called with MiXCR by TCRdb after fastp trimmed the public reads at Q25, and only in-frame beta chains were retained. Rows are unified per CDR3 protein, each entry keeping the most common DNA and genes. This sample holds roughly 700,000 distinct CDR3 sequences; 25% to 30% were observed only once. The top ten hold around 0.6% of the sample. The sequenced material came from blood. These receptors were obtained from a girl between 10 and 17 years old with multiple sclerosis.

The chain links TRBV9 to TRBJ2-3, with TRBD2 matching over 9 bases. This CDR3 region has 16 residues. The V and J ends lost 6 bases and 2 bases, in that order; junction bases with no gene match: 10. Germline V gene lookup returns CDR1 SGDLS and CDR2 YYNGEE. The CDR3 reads CASTSSAGGPTDTQYF. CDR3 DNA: TGTGCCAGCACCTCATCGGCGGGAGGGCCCACAGATACGCAGTATTTT. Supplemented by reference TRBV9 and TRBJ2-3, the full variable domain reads DSGVTQTPKHLITATGQRVTLRCSPRSGDLSVYWYQQSLDQGLQFLIQYYNGEERAKGNILERFSAQQFPDLHSELNLSSLELGDSALYFCASTSSAGGPTDTQYFGPGTRLTVL.

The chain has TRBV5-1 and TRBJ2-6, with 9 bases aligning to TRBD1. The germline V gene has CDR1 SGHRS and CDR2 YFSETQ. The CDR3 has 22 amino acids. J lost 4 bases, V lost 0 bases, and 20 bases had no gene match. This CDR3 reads CASSLGQNFGRTGASGANVLTF. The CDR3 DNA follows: TGCGCCAGCAGCTTGGGACAAAACTTCGGCAGGACAGGGGCATCCGGGGCCAACGTCCTGACTTTC.

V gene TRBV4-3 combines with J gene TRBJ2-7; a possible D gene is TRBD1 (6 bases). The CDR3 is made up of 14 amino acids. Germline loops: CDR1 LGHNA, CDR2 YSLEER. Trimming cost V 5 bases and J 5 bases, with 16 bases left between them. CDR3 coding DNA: TGCGCCAGCAGCGAAAGGGCAGGGGCGGACGAGCAGTACTTC. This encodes CASSERAGADEQYF.

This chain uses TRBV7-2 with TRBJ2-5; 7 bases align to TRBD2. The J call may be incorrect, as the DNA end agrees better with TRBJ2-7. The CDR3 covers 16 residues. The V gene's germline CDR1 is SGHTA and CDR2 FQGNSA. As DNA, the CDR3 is TGTGCCAGCAGCCCGAGGGACGCAGCGGGATTTTACGAGCAGTACTTC. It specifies CASSPRDAAGFYEQYF.

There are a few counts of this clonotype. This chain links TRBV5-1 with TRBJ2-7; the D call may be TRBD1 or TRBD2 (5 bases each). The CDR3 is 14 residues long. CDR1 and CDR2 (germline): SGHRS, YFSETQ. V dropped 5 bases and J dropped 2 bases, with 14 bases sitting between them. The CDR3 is CASRTNGAPYEQYF. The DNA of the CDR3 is TGCGCCAGCAGGACTAACGGGGCCCCCTACGAGCAGTACTTC.

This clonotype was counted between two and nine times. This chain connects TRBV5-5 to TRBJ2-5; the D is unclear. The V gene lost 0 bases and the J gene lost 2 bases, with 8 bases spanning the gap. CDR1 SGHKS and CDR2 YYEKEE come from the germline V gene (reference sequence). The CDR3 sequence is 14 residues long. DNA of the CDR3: TGTGCCAGCAGCTTGGCAGTGTTACAAGAGACCCAGTACTTC. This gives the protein CASSLAVLQETQYF.

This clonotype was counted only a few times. CDR3 DNA: TGCAGTGCTAAAAGCGGATTCACAGATACGCAGTATTTT. It yields the protein CSAKSGFTDTQYF. This chain joins TRBV20-1 and TRBJ2-3; D may be TRBD2 (5 bases). The CDR3 runs to 13 residues. V was trimmed by 4 bases and J by 2 bases, leaving 10 bases between them. Germline assignment: CDR1 DFQATT and CDR2 SNEGSKA (reference sequence).

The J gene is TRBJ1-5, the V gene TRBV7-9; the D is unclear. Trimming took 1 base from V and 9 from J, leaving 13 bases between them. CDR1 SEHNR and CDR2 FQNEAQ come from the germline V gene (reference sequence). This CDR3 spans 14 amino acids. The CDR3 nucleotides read TGTGCCAGCAGCTTAGAGGGCCGAACATCGCCCCAGCATTTT. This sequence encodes CASSLEGRTSPQHF. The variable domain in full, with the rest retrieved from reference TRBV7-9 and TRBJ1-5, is DTGVSQNPRHKITKRGQNVTFRCDPISEHNRLYWYRQTLGQGPEFLTYFQNEAQLEKSRLLSDRFSAERPKGSFSTLEIQRTEQGDSAMYLCASSLEGRTSPQHFGDGTRLSIL.

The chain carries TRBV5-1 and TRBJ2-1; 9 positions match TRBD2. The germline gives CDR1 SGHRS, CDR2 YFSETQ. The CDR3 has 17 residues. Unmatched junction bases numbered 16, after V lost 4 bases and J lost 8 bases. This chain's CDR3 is CASSRNLLAGTDDEQFF. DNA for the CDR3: TGCGCCAGCAGCCGAAACCTCCTAGCGGGAACCGACGATGAGCAGTTCTTC.

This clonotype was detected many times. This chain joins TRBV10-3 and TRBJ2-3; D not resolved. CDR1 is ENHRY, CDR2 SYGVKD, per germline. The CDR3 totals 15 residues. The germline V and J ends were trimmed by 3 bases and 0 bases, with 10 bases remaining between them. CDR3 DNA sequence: TGTGCCATCAGTGACCAGACAAAGAGCACAGATACGCAGTATTTT. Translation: CAISDQTKSTDTQYF.

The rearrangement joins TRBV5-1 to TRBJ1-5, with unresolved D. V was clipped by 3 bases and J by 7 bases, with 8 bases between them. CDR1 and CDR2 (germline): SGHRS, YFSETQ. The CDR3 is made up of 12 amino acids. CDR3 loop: CASSSVEQPQHF. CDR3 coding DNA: TGCGCCAGCAGCTCGGTAGAACAGCCCCAGCATTTT.

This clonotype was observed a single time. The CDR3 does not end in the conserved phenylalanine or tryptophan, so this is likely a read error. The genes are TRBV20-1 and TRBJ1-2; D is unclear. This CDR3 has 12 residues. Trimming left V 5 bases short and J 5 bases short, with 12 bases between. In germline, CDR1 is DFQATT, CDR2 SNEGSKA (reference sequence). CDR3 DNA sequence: TGCAGTGCTTCCGTATTGGAGTATGGCTACACCTGC. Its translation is CSASVLEYGYTC.

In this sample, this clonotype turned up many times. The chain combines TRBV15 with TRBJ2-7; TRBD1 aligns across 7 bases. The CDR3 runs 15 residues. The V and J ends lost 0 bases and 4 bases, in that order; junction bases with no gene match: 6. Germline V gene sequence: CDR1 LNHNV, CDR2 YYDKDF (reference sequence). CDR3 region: CATSRDSGTEYEQYF. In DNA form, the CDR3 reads TGTGCCACCAGCAGAGATTCGGGGACAGAGTACGAGCAGTACTTC.

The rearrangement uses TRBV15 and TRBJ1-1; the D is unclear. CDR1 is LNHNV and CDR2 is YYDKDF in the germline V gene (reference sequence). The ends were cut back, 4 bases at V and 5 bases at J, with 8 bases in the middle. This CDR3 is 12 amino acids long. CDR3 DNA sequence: TGTGCCACCAGCAAAGAGGAAACTGAAGCTTTCTTT. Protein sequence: CATSKEETEAFF.

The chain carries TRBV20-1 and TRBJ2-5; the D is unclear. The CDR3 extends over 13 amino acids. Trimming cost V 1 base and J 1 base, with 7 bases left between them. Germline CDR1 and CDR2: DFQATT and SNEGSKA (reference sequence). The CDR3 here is CSARVPSQETQYF. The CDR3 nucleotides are TGCAGTGCTAGAGTTCCCAGCCAAGAGACCCAGTACTTC.

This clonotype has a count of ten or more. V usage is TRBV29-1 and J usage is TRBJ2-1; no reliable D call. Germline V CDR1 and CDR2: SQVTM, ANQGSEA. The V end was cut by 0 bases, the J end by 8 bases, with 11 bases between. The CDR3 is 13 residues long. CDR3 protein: CSVEDKDHYEQFF. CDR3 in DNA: TGCAGCGTTGAAGATAAGGACCACTATGAGCAGTTCTTC.

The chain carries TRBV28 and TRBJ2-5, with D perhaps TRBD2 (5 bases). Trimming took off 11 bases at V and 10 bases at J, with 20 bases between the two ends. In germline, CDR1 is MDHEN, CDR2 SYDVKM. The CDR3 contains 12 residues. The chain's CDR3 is CAHSSPSRDQYF. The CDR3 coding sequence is TGTGCCCATAGCAGCCCGTCGAGGGACCAGTACTTC.

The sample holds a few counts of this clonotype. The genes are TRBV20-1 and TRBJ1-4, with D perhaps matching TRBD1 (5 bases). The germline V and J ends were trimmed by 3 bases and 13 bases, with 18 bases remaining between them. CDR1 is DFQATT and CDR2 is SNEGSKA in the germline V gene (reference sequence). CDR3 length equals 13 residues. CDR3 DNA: TGCAGTGCTAGGGACCCTACAGGAGAGGGACTGTTTTTT. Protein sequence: CSARDPTGEGLFF.

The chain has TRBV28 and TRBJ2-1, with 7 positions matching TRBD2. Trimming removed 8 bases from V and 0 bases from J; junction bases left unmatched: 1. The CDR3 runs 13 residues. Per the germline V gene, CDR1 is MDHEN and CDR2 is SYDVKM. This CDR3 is CASQRGSYNEQFF. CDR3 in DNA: TGTGCCAGCCAGCGGGGCTCCTACAATGAGCAGTTCTTC. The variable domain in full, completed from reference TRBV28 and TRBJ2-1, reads DVKVTQSSRYLVKRTGEKVFLECVQDMDHENMFWYRQDPGLGLRLIYFSYDVKMKEKGDIPEGYSVSREKKERFSLILESASTNQTSMYLCASQRGSYNEQFFGPGTRLTVL.

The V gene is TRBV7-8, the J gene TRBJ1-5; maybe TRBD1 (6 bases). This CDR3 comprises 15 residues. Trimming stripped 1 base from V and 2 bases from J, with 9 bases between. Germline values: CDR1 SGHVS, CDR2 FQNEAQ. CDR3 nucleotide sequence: TGTGCCAGCAGCTTAGGGTCAGGGGGCAATCAGCCCCAGCATTTT. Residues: CASSLGSGGNQPQHF. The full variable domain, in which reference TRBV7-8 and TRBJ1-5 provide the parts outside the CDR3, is GAGVSQSPRYKVAKRGQDVALRCDPISGHVSLFWYQQALGQGPEFLTYFQNEAQLDKSGLPSDRFFAERPEGSVSTLKIQRTQQEDSAVYLCASSLGSGGNQPQHFGDGTRLSIL.

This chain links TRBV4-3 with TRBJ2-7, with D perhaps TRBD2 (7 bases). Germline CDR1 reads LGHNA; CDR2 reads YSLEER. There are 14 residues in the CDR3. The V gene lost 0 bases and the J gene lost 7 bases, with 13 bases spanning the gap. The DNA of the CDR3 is TGCGCCAGCAGCCAAGATGGGAGGGGGTGGGAGCAGTACTTC. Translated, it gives CASSQDGRGWEQYF.

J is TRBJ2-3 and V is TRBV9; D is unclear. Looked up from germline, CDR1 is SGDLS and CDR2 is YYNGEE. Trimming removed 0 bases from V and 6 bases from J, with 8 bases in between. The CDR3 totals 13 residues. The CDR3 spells CASSVVPTDTQYF. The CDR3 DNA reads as TGTGCCAGCAGCGTAGTCCCCACGGATACGCAGTATTTT. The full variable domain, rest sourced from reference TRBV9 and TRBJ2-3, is DSGVTQTPKHLITATGQRVTLRCSPRSGDLSVYWYQQSLDQGLQFLIQYYNGEERAKGNILERFSAQQFPDLHSELNLSSLELGDSALYFCASSVVPTDTQYFGPGTRLTVL.

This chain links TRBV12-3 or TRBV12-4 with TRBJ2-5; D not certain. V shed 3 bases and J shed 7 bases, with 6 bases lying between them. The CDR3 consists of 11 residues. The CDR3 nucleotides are TGTGCCAGCAGTTTCACGGGGACCCAGTACTTC. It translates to CASSFTGTQYF.

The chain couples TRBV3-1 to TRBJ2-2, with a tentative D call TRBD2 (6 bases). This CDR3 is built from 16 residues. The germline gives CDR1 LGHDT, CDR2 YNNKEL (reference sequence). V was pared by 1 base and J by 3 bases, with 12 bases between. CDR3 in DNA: TGTGCCAGCAGCCAAGTGACTAGGTATTACACCGGGGAGCTGTTTTTT. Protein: CASSQVTRYYTGELFF. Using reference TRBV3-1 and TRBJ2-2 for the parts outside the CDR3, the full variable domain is DTAVSQTPKYLVTQMGNDKSIKCEQNLGHDTMYWYKQDSKKFLKIMFSYNNKELIINETVPNRFSPKSPDKAHLNLHINSLELGDSAVYFCASSQVTRYYTGELFFGEGSRLTVL.

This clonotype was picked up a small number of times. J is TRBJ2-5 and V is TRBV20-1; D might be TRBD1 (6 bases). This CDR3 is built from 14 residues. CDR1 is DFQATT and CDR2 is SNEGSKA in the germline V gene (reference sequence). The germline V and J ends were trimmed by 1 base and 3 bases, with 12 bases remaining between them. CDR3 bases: TGCAGTGCTAGAGGGCTGAGGGGGAAAGAGACCCAGTACTTC. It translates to CSARGLRGKETQYF.

The CDR3 protein is CAVQEGTNTEAFF. In nucleotides, the CDR3 is TGCGCCGTACAAGAGGGGACGAACACTGAAGCTTTCTTT. The chain recombines TRBV5-1 with TRBJ1-1; tentatively, D is TRBD1 (5 bases). The CDR3 runs to 13 residues. Trimming left V 10 bases short and J 1 base short, with 14 bases between. Germline CDR1 is SGHRS and CDR2 is YFSETQ. The full variable domain, its missing parts supplied by reference TRBV5-1 and TRBJ1-1, is KAGVTQTPRYLIKTRGQQVTLSCSPISGHRSVSWYQQTPGQGLQFLFEYFSETQRNKGNFPGRFSGRQFSNSRSEMNVSTLELGDSALYLCAVQEGTNTEAFFGQGTRLTVV.

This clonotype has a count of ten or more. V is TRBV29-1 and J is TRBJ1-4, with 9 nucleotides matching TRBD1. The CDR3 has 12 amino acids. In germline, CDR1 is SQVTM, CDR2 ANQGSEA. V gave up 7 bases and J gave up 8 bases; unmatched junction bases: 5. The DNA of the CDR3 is TGCAGCGCCAGGACAGGGGACGAAAAACTGTTTTTT. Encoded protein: CSARTGDEKLFF.

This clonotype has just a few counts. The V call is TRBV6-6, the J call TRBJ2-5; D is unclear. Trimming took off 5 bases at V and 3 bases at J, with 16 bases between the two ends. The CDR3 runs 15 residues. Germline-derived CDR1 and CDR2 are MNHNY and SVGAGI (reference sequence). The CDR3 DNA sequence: TGTGCCAGCAGTCCTCGGCGGCGGCTAGAAGAGACCCAGTACTTC. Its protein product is CASSPRRRLEETQYF.